This T cell receptor (beta chain) comes out of a study of T-cell reconstitution after alpha-beta-depleted transplantation in children. The CDR3 extends over 14 amino acids. Trimming cost V 0 bases and J 2 bases, with 9 bases left between them. Germline CDR1 reads SGHRS; CDR2 reads YFSETQ. Researchers prepared the TCRbeta library using unique molecular identifiers, the study reports. TCRdb re-called the PCR reads with MiXCR, one entry per CDR3 protein. In the table there are 490,000 or so distinct CDR3 sequences, roughly an eighth of which are singletons. The V and J genes are TRBV5-1 and TRBJ2-7; the D is unclear. This material consisted of PBMCs from the stem cell graft donor, taken from the stem cell graft. The receptor's source is a human donor who donated a stem cell graft to a child with combined immunodeficiency. The CDR3 loop is CASSLGLFPYEQYF. CDR3 DNA: TGCGCCAGCAGCTTGGGGCTGTTTCCCTACGAGCAGTACTTC. Together with reference TRBV5-1 and TRBJ2-7, the CDR3 gives the full variable domain: KAGVTQTPRYLIKTRGQQVTLSCSPISGHRSVSWYQQTPGQGLQFLFEYFSETQRNKGNFPGRFSGRQFSNSRSEMNVSTLELGDSALYLCASSLGLFPYEQYFGPGTRLTVT.